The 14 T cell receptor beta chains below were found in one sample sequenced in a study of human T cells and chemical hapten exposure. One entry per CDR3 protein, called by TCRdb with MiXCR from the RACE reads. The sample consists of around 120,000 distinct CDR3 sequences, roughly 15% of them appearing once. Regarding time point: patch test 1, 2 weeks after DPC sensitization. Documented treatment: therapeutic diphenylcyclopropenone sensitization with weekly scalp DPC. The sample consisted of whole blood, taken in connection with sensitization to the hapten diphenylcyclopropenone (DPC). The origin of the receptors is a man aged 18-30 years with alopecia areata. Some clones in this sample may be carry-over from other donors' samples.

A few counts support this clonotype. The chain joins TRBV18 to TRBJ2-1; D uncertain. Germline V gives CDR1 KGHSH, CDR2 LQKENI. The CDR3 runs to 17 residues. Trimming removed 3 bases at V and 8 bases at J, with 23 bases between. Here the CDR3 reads CASSPPPFKQYIDEQFF. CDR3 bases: TGTGCCAGCTCACCGCCGCCATTTAAGCAGTACATTGATGAGCAGTTCTTC.

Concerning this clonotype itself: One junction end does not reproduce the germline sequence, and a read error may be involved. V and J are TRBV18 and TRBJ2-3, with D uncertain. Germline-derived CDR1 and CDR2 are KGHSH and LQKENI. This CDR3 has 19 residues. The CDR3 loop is CVSSPTTTAIRLRTDTQYF. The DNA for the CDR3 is TGTGTCAGCTCACCGACGACGACGGCCATTCGACTGCGCACAGATACGCAGTATTTT.

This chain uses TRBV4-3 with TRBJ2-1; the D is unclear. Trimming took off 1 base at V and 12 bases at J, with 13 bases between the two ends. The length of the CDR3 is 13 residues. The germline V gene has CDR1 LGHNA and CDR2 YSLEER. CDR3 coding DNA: TGCGCCAGCAGCCAAGGAATGACCCTCGGGCAGTTCTTC. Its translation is CASSQGMTLGQFF.

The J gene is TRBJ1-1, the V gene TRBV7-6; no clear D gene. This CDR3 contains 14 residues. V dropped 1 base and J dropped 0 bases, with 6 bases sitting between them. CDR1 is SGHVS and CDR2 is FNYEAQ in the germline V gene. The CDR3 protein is CASSLGSLNTEAFF. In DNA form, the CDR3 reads TGTGCCAGCAGCTTAGGAAGTTTGAACACTGAAGCTTTCTTT.

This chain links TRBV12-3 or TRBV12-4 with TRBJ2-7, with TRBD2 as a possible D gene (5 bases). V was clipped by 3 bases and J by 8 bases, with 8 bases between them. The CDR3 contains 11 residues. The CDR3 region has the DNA TGTGCCAGCAGTTTCGCCGGGAAGCAGTACGTC. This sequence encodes CASSFAGKQYV.

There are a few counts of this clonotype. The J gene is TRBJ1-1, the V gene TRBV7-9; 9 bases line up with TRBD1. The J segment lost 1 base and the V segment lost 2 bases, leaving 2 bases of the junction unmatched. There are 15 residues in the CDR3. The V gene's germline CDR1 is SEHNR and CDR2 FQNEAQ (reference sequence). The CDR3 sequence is CASSLWTGENTEAFF. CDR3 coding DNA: TGTGCCAGCAGCTTATGGACAGGGGAGAACACTGAAGCTTTCTTT.

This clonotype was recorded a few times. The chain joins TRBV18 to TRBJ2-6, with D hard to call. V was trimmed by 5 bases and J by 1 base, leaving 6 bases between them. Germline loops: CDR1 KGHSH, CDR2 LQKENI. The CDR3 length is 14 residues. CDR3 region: CASSSESGANVLTF. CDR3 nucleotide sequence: TGTGCCAGCTCATCCGAATCTGGGGCCAACGTCCTGACTTTC.

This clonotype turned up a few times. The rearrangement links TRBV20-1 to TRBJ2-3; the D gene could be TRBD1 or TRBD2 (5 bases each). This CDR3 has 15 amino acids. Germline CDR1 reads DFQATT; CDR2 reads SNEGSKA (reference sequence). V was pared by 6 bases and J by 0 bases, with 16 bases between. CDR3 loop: CSAPGAWPSTDTQYF. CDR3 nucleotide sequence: TGCAGTGCGCCCGGGGCGTGGCCTAGCACAGATACGCAGTATTTT.

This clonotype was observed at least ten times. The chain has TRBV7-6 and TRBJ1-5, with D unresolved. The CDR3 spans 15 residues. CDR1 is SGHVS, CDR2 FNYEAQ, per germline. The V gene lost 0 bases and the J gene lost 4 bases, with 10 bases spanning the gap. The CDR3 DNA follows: TGTGCCAGCAGCTTAGCGAGGGCGCCGAATCAGCCCCAGCATTTT. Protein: CASSLARAPNQPQHF.

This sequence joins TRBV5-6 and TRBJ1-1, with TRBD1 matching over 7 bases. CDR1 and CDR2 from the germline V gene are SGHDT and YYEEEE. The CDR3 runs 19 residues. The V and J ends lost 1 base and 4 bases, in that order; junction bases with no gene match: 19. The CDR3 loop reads CASSLSSGTDVGTSTEAFF. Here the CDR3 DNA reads TGTGCCAGCAGCTTGTCCTCCGGGACAGACGTGGGGACTAGCACTGAAGCTTTCTTT.

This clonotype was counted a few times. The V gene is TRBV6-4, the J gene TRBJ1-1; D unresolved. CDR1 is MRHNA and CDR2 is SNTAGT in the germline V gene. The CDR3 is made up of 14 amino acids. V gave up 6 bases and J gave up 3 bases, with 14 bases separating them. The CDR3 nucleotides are TGTGCCAGCAGAGCCGGCCTGGACTACACTGAAGCTTTCTTT. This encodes CASRAGLDYTEAFF.

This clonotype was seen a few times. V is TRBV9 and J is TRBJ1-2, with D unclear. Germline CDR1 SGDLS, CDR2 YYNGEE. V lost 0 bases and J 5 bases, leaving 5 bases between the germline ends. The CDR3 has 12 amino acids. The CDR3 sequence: CASSVVSYGYTF. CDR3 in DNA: TGTGCCAGCAGCGTAGTTTCGTATGGCTACACCTTC.

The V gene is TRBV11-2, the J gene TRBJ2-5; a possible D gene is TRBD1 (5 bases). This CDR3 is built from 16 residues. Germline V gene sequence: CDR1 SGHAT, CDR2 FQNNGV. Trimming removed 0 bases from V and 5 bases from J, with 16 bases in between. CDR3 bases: TGTGCCAGCAGCTTAGATCTGGTGGCAGGGTGGGAGACCCAGTACTTC. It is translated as CASSLDLVAGWETQYF.

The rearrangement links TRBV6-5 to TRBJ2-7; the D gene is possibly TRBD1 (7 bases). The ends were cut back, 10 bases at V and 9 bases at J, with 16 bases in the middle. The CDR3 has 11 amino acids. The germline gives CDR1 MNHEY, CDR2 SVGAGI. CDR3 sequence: CATSGGGVQYF. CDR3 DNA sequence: TGTGCCACTTCAGGGGGAGGAGTGCAGTACTTC.